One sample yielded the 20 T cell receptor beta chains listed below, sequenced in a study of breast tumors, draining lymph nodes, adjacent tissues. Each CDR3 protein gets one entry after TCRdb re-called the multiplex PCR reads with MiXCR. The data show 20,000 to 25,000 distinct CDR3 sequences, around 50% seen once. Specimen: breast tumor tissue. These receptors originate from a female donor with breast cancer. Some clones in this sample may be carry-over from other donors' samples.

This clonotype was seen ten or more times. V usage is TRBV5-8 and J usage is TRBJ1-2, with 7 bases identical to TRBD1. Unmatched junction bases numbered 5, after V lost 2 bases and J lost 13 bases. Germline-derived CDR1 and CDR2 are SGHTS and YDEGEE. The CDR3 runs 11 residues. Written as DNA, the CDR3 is TGTGCCAGCAGCTTACAGGGGAGGGGCACCTTC. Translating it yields CASSLQGRGTF.

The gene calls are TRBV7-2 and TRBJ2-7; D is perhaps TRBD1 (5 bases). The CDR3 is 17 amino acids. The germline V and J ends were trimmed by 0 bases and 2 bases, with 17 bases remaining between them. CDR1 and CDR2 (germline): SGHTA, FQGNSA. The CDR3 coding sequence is TGTGCCAGCAGCTTAGCGCCTACCTTCGGCAGGGCCTACGAGCAGTACTTC. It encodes CASSLAPTFGRAYEQYF. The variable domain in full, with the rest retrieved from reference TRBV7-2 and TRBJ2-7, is GAGVSQSPSNKVTEKGKDVELRCDPISGHTALYWYRQSLGQGLEFLIYFQGNSAPDKSGLPSDRFSAERTGGSVSTLTIQRTQQEDSAVYLCASSLAPTFGRAYEQYFGPGTRLTVT.

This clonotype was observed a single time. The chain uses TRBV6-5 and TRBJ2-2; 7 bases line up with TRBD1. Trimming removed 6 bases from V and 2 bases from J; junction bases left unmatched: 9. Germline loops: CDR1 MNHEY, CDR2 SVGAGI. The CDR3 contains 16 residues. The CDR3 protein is CASREAGTVNTGELFF. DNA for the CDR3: TGTGCCAGCAGGGAAGCTGGGACAGTTAACACCGGGGAGCTGTTTTTT.

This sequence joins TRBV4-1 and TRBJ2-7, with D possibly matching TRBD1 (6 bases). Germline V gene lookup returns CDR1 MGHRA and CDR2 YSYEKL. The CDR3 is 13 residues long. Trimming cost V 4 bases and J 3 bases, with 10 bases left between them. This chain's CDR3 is CASSRGGDYEQYF. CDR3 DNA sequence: TGCGCCAGCAGCCGAGGGGGAGACTACGAGCAGTACTTC.

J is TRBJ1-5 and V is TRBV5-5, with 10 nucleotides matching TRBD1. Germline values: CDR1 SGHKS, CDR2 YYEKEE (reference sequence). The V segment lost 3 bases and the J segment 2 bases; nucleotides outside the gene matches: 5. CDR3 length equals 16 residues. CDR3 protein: CASSSGQGVGNQPQHF. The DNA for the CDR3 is TGTGCCAGCAGCTCCGGACAGGGGGTCGGCAATCAGCCCCAGCATTTT.

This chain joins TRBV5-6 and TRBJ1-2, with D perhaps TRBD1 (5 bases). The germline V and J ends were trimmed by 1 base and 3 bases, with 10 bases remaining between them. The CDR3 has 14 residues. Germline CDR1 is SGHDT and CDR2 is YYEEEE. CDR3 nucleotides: TGTGCCAGCAGCTTGTTGGGGCAGGACTATGGCTACACCTTC. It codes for CASSLLGQDYGYTF.

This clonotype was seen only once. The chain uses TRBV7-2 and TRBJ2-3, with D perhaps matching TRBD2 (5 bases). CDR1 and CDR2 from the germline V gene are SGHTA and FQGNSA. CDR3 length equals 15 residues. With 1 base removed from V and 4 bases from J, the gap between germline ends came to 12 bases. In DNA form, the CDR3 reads TGTGCCAGCAGCTTAGGAGGGCCCCCCGCAGATACGCAGTATTTT. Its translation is CASSLGGPPADTQYF.

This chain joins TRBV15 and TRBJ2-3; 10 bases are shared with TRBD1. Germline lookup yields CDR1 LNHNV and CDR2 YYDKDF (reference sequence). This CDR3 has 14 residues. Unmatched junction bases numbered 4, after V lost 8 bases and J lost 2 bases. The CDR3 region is CATWTGGYTDTQYF. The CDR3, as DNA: TGTGCCACCTGGACAGGGGGATACACAGATACGCAGTATTTT.

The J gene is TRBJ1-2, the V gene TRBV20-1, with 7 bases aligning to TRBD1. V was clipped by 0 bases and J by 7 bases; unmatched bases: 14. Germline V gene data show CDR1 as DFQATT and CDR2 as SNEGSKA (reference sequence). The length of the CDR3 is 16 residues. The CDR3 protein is CSARDRDRGLYGGYTF. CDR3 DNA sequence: TGCAGTGCTAGAGATAGGGACAGAGGCCTTTATGGTGGCTACACCTTC.

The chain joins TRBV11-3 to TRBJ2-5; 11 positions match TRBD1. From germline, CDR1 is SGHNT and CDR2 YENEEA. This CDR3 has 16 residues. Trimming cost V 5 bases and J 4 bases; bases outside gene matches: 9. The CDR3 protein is CASSPAGQGDLETQYF. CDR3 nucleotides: TGTGCCAGCAGCCCGGCGGGACAGGGGGATTTAGAGACCCAGTACTTC.

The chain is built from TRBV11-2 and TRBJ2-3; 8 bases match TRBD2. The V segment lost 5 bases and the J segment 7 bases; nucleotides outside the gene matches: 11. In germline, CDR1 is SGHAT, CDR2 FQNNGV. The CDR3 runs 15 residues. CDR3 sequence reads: CASSRLAGRTHTQYF. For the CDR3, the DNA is TGTGCCAGCAGCCGGCTAGCGGGTAGAACACATACGCAGTATTTT.

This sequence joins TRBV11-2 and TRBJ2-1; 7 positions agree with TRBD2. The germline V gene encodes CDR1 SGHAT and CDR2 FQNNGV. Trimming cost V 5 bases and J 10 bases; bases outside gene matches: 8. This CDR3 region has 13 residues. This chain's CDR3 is CASSRTSGTEQFF. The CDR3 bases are TGTGCCAGCAGCAGGACCAGCGGGACGGAGCAGTTCTTC.

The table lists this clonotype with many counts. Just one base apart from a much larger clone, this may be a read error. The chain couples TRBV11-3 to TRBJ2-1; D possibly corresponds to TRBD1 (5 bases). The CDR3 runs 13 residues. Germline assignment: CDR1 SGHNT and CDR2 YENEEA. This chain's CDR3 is CASRSGSYTEQFF. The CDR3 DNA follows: TGTGCCAGCAGGTCAGGGTCTTACACTGAGCAGTTCTTC.

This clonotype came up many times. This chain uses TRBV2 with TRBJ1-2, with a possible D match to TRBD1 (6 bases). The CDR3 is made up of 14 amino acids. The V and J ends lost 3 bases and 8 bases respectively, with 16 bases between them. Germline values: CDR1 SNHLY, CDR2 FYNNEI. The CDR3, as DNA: TGTGCCAGCAGTGATTTGGGGGGCGCGGACGGCTACACCTTC. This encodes CASSDLGGADGYTF.

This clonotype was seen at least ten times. Here the CDR3 DNA reads TGTGCCAGCATTGGGTTAGCGGGAGCCTCGAACACCGGGGAGCTGTTTTTT. Its protein product is CASIGLAGASNTGELFF. The V gene is TRBV6-5, the J gene TRBJ2-2, with 9 bases that match TRBD2. The CDR3 runs to 17 residues. The germline V gene has CDR1 MNHEY and CDR2 SVGAGI. J was trimmed by 0 bases and V by 7 bases; bases with no gene match: 9.

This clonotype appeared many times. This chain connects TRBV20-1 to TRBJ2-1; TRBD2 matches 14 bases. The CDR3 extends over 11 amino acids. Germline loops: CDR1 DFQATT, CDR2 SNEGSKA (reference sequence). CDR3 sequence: CRGLAGAEQFF. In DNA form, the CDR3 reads TGCAGGGGACTAGCGGGAGCTGAGCAGTTCTTC.

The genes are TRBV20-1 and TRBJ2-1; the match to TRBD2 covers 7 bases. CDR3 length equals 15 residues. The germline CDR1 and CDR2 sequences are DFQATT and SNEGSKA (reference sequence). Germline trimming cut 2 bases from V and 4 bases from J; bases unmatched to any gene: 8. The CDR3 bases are TGCAGTGCTAGAATTCAGCGGGATAGGTACAATGAGCAGTTCTTC. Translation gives CSARIQRDRYNEQFF.

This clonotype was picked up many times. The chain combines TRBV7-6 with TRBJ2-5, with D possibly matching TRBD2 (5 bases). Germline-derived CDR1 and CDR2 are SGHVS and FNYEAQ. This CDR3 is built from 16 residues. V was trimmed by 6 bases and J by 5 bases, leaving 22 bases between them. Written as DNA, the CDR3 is TGTGCCAGCAGAAATTCCCCATATAAGGGAGAGGAGACCCAGTACTTC. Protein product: CASRNSPYKGEETQYF. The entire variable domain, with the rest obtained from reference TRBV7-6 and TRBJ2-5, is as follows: GAGVSQSPRYKVTKRGQDVALRCDPISGHVSLYWYRQALGQGPEFLTYFNYEAQQDKSGLPNDRFSAERPEGSISTLTIQRTEQRDSAMYRCASRNSPYKGEETQYFGPGTRLLVL.

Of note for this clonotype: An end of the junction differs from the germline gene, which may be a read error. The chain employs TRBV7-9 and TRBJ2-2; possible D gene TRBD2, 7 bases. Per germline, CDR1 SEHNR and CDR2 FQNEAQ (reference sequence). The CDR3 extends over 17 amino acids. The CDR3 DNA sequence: TGTGCCAGCAGCTTCCCCGCTAGCGCGAGACGCACCGGGGGGCTGTTTTTC. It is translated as CASSFPASARRTGGLFF.

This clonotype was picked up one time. CDR3 protein: CSARDDRGHEKLFF. In DNA form, the CDR3 reads TGCAGTGCTAGAGACGACAGGGGGCATGAAAAACTGTTTTTT. The rearrangement uses TRBV20-1 and TRBJ1-4; 10 positions match TRBD1. The junction had 1 base not matched to a gene; V was cut back by 0 bases and J by 6 bases. There are 14 residues in the CDR3. CDR1 DFQATT and CDR2 SNEGSKA come from the germline V gene (reference sequence).